The rows below give T cell receptor beta chains drawn from one sample of a study of metastatic and nonmetastatic thyroid tumors. Via MiXCR, TCRdb re-called the PCR reads. This sample carries 7,500 to 10,000 clones, roughly 35% of them seen once, and the ten largest clones take 20% to 25%. The sequenced sample was tumor tissue. These TCRs come from a female donor with papillary thyroid cancer or a benign thyroid nodule (not recorded which). Some clones in this sample may be carry-over from other donors' samples. CDR3s include the opening cysteine and the closing phenylalanine or tryptophan. Fields, in order: CDR3 protein, CDR3 DNA, D gene, clone size, V gene, J gene. The D gene is left open where the match is weak. Clone size is not always given. Where it is, it says once, few, many or a class for expanded clones.

CDR3aa: CASSGGQGANYGYTF
CDR3nt: TGCGCCAGCAGCGGAGGACAGGGGGCAAACTATGGCTACACCTTC
d_gene: TRBD1
abundance: medium-sized
v_gene: TRBV5-1
j_gene: TRBJ1-2

CDR3aa: CASSHPWRVNTEAFF
CDR3nt: TGCGCCAGCAGCCATCCATGGAGGGTGAACACTGAAGCTTTCTTT
d_gene: .
abundance: .
v_gene: TRBV4-1
j_gene: TRBJ1-1

CDR3aa: CASSLWDTTNYGYTF
CDR3nt: TGTGCCAGCAGTTTATGGGACACTACTAACTATGGCTACACCTTC
d_gene: .
abundance: .
v_gene: TRBV28
j_gene: TRBJ1-2

CDR3aa: CASNYSSRSYEQYF
CDR3nt: TGTGCCAGCAATTACTCGAGCCGGTCCTACGAGCAGTACTTC
d_gene: .
abundance: many
v_gene: TRBV6-5
j_gene: TRBJ2-7

CDR3aa: CAWSANQETQYF
CDR3nt: TGTGCCTGGAGTGCCAATCAAGAGACCCAGTACTTC
d_gene: .
abundance: .
v_gene: TRBV30
j_gene: TRBJ2-5

CDR3aa: CASSLVTAGHEQYF
CDR3nt: TGTGCCAGCAGCTTAGTTACCGCGGGGCACGAGCAGTACTTC
d_gene: .
abundance: medium-sized
v_gene: TRBV7-2
j_gene: TRBJ2-7

CDR3aa: CASSQGTVSGNTIYF
CDR3nt: TGTGCCAGCAGCCAAGGGACGGTCTCTGGAAACACCATATATTTT
d_gene: .
abundance: medium-sized
v_gene: TRBV3-1
j_gene: TRBJ1-3

CDR3aa: CASSPLRGYLNTEAFF
CDR3nt: TGTGCCAGCAGCCCCCTCCGCGGGTATCTGAACACTGAAGCTTTCTTT
d_gene: .
abundance: many
v_gene: TRBV5-6
j_gene: TRBJ1-1

CDR3aa: CASSLHQTGALGEQYF
CDR3nt: TGTGCCAGCAGTTTACATCAAACCGGGGCTTTGGGCGAGCAGTACTTC
d_gene: .
abundance: few
v_gene: TRBV28
j_gene: TRBJ2-7

CDR3aa: CASTPRQGFNQPQHF
CDR3nt: TGTGCCAGCACCCCAAGACAGGGTTTCAATCAGCCCCAGCATTTT
d_gene: TRBD1
abundance: few
v_gene: TRBV28
j_gene: TRBJ1-5

CDR3aa: CASIGVGETGNTIYF
CDR3nt: TGTGCCAGCATTGGGGTGGGGGAGACTGGAAACACCATATATTTT
d_gene: .
abundance: few
v_gene: TRBV6-1
j_gene: TRBJ1-3

CDR3aa: CASSQGEVPYEQYF
CDR3nt: TGTGCCAGCAGCCAAGGGGAGGTGCCCTACGAGCAGTACTTC
d_gene: .
abundance: .
v_gene: TRBV4-2
j_gene: TRBJ2-7

CDR3aa: CASSLGANTEAFF
CDR3nt: TGTGCCAGCAGTTTAGGGGCGAACACTGAAGCTTTCTTT
d_gene: .
abundance: few
v_gene: TRBV12-3/TRBV12-4
j_gene: TRBJ1-1

CDR3aa: CATQREAGTASYEQYF
CDR3nt: TGTGCCACTCAAAGGGAAGCCGGGACAGCCTCCTACGAGCAGTACTTC
d_gene: TRBD1
abundance: .
v_gene: TRBV6-1
j_gene: TRBJ2-7

CDR3aa: CASSYKRGVGDTQYF
CDR3nt: TGTGCCAGCAGCTACAAAAGGGGAGTTGGAGATACGCAGTATTTT
d_gene: .
abundance: medium-sized
v_gene: TRBV13
j_gene: TRBJ2-3

CDR3aa: CSAYSGGAGETQYF
CDR3nt: TGCAGTGCTTATAGCGGGGGGGCAGGAGAGACCCAGTACTTC
d_gene: TRBD2
abundance: many
v_gene: TRBV20-1
j_gene: TRBJ2-5

CDR3aa: CASSSSSGGPESTDTQYF
CDR3nt: TGTGCCAGCAGCTCTTCTAGCGGGGGGCCGGAAAGCACAGATACGCAGTATTTT
d_gene: TRBD2
abundance: .
v_gene: TRBV13
j_gene: TRBJ2-3

CDR3aa: CATWNTGELFF
CDR3nt: TGTGCCACTTGGAACACCGGGGAGCTGTTTTTT
d_gene: .
abundance: medium-sized
v_gene: TRBV24-1
j_gene: TRBJ2-2

CDR3aa: CASSGRINTEAFF
CDR3nt: TGTGCCAGTTCGGGACGGATTAACACTGAAGCTTTCTTT
d_gene: .
abundance: .
v_gene: TRBV6-2/TRBV6-3
j_gene: TRBJ1-1

CDR3aa: CSGTEDSNQPQHF
CDR3nt: TGCAGTGGGACGGAAGATAGCAATCAGCCCCAGCATTTT
d_gene: .
abundance: .
v_gene: TRBV20-1
j_gene: TRBJ1-5

CDR3aa: CASRRLVQETQYF
CDR3nt: TGTGCCAGCAGGAGACTAGTCCAAGAGACCCAGTACTTC
d_gene: .
abundance: medium-sized
v_gene: TRBV27
j_gene: TRBJ2-5

CDR3aa: CASSQVRRTGNNSNQPQHF
CDR3nt: TGTGCCAGCAGCCAAGTCCGCCGGACAGGGAATAATAGCAATCAGCCCCAGCATTTT
d_gene: TRBD1
abundance: medium-sized
v_gene: TRBV14
j_gene: TRBJ1-5

CDR3aa: CASSKQEMGNTIYF
CDR3nt: TGTGCCAGCAGCAAGCAGGAGATGGGAAACACCATATATTTT
d_gene: .
abundance: few
v_gene: TRBV6-1
j_gene: TRBJ1-3

CDR3aa: CASSSSGRRAEQYF
CDR3nt: TGTGCCAGCAGTTCGAGCGGGAGGCGTGCCGAGCAGTACTTC
d_gene: TRBD2
abundance: .
v_gene: TRBV12-3/TRBV12-4
j_gene: TRBJ2-7

CDR3aa: CSASAEAGGGGYEQYF
CDR3nt: TGCAGTGCTAGTGCGGAAGCGGGAGGGGGGGGCTACGAGCAGTACTTC
d_gene: TRBD2
abundance: .
v_gene: TRBV20-1
j_gene: TRBJ2-7

CDR3aa: CASSLKGRDGRGRKPLHF
CDR3nt: TGTGCCAGTAGTCTGAAAGGCAGGGACGGAAGGGGAAGGAAGCCCCTCCACTTT
d_gene: .
abundance: .
v_gene: TRBV19
j_gene: TRBJ1-6

CDR3aa: CSARLAGGNWLLDTQYF
CDR3nt: TGCAGTGCTAGACTAGCGGGAGGAAATTGGCTCCTGGATACGCAGTATTTT
d_gene: TRBD2
abundance: .
v_gene: TRBV20-1
j_gene: TRBJ2-3

CDR3aa: CASSAGLLVEQYF
CDR3nt: TGTGCCAGCAGCGCGGGACTTCTAGTGGAGCAGTACTTC
d_gene: .
abundance: .
v_gene: TRBV11-3
j_gene: TRBJ2-7

CDR3aa: CASSPPAGANTDTQYF
CDR3nt: TGTGCCAGCTCACCACCGGCGGGAGCTAACACAGATACGCAGTATTTT
d_gene: TRBD2
abundance: many
v_gene: TRBV18
j_gene: TRBJ2-3

CDR3aa: CASSYSRTGGNQPQHF
CDR3nt: TGTGCCAGCAGTTACTCCCGGACAGGGGGCAATCAGCCCCAGCATTTT
d_gene: TRBD1
abundance: medium-sized
v_gene: TRBV6-5
j_gene: TRBJ1-5

CDR3aa: CASSLRQGGSYGYTF
CDR3nt: TGCGCCAGCAGCTTGAGACAGGGAGGATCCTATGGCTACACCTTC
d_gene: TRBD1
abundance: .
v_gene: TRBV5-1
j_gene: TRBJ1-2

CDR3aa: CANSLKRVTEAFF
CDR3nt: TGTGCCAACAGCCTAAAAAGGGTTACTGAAGCTTTCTTT
d_gene: .
abundance: once
v_gene: TRBV7-2
j_gene: TRBJ1-1

CDR3aa: CASSLQGARNSPLHF
CDR3nt: TGTGCCAGCAGCTTACAGGGGGCTAGGAATTCACCCCTCCACTTT
d_gene: TRBD1
abundance: medium-sized
v_gene: TRBV7-3
j_gene: TRBJ1-6

CDR3aa: CASSLPQGCQFF
CDR3nt: TGTGCCAGCAGTTTGCCTCAGGGTTGTCAGTTCTTC
d_gene: .
abundance: .
v_gene: TRBV28
j_gene: TRBJ2-1

CDR3aa: CSARTGTKVLYEQYF
CDR3nt: TGCAGTGCTAGAACAGGGACAAAGGTTCTCTACGAGCAGTACTTC
d_gene: .
abundance: .
v_gene: TRBV20-1
j_gene: TRBJ2-7

CDR3aa: CASSLGQSGHNEKLFF
CDR3nt: TGCGCCAGCAGCTTGGGGCAAAGTGGGCATAATGAAAAACTGTTTTTT
d_gene: .
abundance: .
v_gene: TRBV5-1
j_gene: TRBJ1-4